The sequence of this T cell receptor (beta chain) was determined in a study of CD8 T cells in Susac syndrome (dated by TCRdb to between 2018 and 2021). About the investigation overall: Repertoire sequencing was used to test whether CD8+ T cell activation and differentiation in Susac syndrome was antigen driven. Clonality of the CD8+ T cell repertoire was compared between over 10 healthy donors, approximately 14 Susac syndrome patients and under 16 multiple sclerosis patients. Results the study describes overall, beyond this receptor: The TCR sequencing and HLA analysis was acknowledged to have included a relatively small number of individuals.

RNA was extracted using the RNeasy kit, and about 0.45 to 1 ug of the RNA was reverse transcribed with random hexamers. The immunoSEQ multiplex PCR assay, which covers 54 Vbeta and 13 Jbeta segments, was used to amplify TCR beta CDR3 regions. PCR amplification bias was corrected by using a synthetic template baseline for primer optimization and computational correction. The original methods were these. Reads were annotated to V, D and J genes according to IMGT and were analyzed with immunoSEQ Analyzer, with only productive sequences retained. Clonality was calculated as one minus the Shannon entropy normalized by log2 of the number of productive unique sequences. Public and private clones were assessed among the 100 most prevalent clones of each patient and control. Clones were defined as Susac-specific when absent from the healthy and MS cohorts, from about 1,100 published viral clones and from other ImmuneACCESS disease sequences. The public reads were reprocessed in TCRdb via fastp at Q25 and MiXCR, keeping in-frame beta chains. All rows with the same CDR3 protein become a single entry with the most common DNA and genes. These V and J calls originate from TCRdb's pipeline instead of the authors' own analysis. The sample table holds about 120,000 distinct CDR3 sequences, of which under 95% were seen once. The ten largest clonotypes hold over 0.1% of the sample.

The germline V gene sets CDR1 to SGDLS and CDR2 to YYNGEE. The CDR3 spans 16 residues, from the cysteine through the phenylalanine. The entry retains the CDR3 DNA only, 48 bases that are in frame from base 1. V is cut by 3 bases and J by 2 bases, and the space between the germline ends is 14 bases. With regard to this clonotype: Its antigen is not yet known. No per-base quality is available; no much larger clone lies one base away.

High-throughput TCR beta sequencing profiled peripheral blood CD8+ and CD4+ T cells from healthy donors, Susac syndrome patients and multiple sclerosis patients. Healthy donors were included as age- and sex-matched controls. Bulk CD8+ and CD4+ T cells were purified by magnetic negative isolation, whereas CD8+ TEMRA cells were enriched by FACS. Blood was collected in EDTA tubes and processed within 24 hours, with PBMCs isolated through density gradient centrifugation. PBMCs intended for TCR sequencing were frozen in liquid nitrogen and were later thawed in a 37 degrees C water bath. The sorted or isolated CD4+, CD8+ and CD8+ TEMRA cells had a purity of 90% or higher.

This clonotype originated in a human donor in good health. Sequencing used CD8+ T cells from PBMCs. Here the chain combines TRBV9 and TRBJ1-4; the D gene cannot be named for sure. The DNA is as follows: TGTGCCAGCAGCGCAACCCCGACCTGGACTAATGAAAAACTGTTTTTT. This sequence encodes CASSATPTWTNEKLFF. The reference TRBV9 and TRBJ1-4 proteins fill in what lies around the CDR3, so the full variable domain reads DSGVTQTPKHLITATGQRVTLRCSPRSGDLSVYWYQQSLDQGLQFLIQYYNGEERAKGNILERFSAQQFPDLHSELNLSSLELGDSALYFCASSATPTWTNEKLFFGSGTQLSVL.